The 30 T cell receptor beta chains in this list originate from one sample, sequenced in a study of CD8+ T cells in alopecia areata. Treatment specified: oral pan-JAK inhibitor, 5-10 mg twice daily. Extracted from the samples, RNA was reverse transcribed into cDNA to serve as the sequencing template. Libraries were prepared by immunoSEQ multiplex PCR; TCRdb keeps only in-frame clonotypes and omits some of them. The sample has around 170,000 clones, around 51% seen once; the top ten hold around a tenth. Source: CD8+ T cells sorted from blood, taken at roughly week 53, from a patient treated with tofacitinib. The source of these receptors is a human donor with alopecia areata.

Only a few counts were recorded for this clone. V is TRBV18 and J is TRBJ2-7; 9 positions match TRBD2. CDR1 KGHSH and CDR2 LQKENI come from the germline V gene. V gave up 0 bases and J gave up 6 bases; unmatched junction bases: 6. CDR3 length: 15 amino acids. This chain's CDR3 is CASSPPSAGGLEQYF. The CDR3 bases are TGTGCCAGCTCACCACCGAGTGCGGGGGGGCTCGAGCAGTACTTC.

The rearrangement links TRBV27 to TRBJ1-2; possible D gene TRBD1, 5 bases. Trimming pared 4 bases from V and 4 bases from J, leaving 13 bases between. This CDR3 comprises 14 residues. Germline-derived CDR1 and CDR2 are MNHEY and SMNVEV (reference sequence). This chain's CDR3 is CASSSRGTGYGYTF. The CDR3 DNA follows: TGTGCCAGCAGTTCCCGGGGGACTGGCTATGGCTACACCTTC.

This clone was observed a few times. The chain is built from TRBV2 and TRBJ2-7; perhaps D is TRBD1 or TRBD2 (5 bases each). Trimming took 4 bases from V and 3 from J, leaving 13 bases between them. The CDR3 totals 14 residues. Germline values: CDR1 SNHLY, CDR2 FYNNEI. The CDR3 coding sequence is TGTGCCAGCAGTGGGAGGACCGGACACTACGAGCAGTACTTC. Encoded protein: CASSGRTGHYEQYF.

This chain connects TRBV11-2 to TRBJ1-4, with D tentatively TRBD1 (5 bases). Germline CDR1 and CDR2: SGHAT and FQNNGV. This CDR3 region has 15 residues. V lost 4 bases and J 7 bases, leaving 16 bases between the germline ends. CDR3 DNA: TGTGCCAGCAGCTCTCTTCAGGGAGAAGTTGAAAAACTGTTTTTT. Residues: CASSSLQGEVEKLFF.

This clone was found a few times. V gene TRBV27 combines with J gene TRBJ2-6; D call uncertain. V lost 5 bases and J 4 bases, leaving 12 bases between the germline ends. This CDR3 is built from 15 residues. Germline V CDR1 and CDR2: MNHEY, SMNVEV (reference sequence). The CDR3 nucleotides read TGTGCCAGCAGTCTCTCACCGGAAGGGGCCAACGTCCTGACTTTC. Its protein is CASSLSPEGANVLTF.

The CDR3 DNA sequence: TGTGCCAGCAGCTATTCTGACAGGAGGGGCCAGTACTTC. This translates into CASSYSDRRGQYF. V gene TRBV13 combines with J gene TRBJ2-7; TRBD1 or TRBD2 may be the D gene (6 bases each). The CDR3 totals 13 residues. V lost 4 bases to trimming and J lost 10 bases, with 17 bases between them. Germline CDR1 PRHDT, CDR2 FYEKMQ (reference sequence).

This clone came up a few times. This chain uses TRBV7-9 with TRBJ1-1; the D is unclear. Trimming removed 4 bases from V and 4 bases from J, with 13 bases in between. Per germline, CDR1 SEHNR and CDR2 FQNEAQ (reference sequence). The CDR3 is 14 residues long. The CDR3 DNA reads as TGTGCCAGCAGCTCCAACGGCTTGATCACTGAAGCTTTCTTT. This sequence encodes CASSSNGLITEAFF.

The rearrangement links TRBV5-4 to TRBJ2-1; 9 bases agree with TRBD2. The CDR3 has 14 residues. Germline CDR1 is SGHNT and CDR2 is YYREEE (reference sequence). Unmatched junction bases numbered 8, after V lost 3 bases and J lost 10 bases. The CDR3 sequence is CASSSSGGGAEQFF. CDR3 DNA sequence: TGTGCCAGCAGCTCCTCCGGCGGGGGGGCCGAGCAGTTCTTC.

V is TRBV6-5 and J is TRBJ2-7; 9 bases line up with TRBD1. CDR3 size: 15 residues. V lost 5 bases to trimming and J lost 3 bases; unmatched junction nucleotides: 8. CDR1 is MNHEY and CDR2 is SVGAGI in the germline V gene. As DNA, the CDR3 is TGTGCCAGCAGTACCGGGACAGGGTTTATCTACGAGCAGTACTTC. Encoded protein: CASSTGTGFIYEQYF.

In its sample, this clone was seen once. The chain joins TRBV15 to TRBJ1-5, with no clear D. The CDR3 totals 13 residues. V was pared by 0 bases and J by 5 bases, with 5 bases between. Germline assignment: CDR1 LNHNV and CDR2 YYDKDF (reference sequence). The CDR3 here is CATSRDKDQPQHF. CDR3 nucleotides: TGTGCCACCAGCAGAGATAAGGATCAGCCCCAGCATTTT.

V gene TRBV4-2 combines with J gene TRBJ1-2; D uncertain. Germline loops: CDR1 LGHNA, CDR2 YNFKEQ. This CDR3 is 14 amino acids long. The ends were cut back, 0 bases at V and 6 bases at J, with 11 bases in the middle. This CDR3 is CASSQETLSDGYTF. DNA for the CDR3: TGTGCCAGCAGCCAAGAAACTCTCTCGGATGGCTACACCTTC.

The V call is TRBV2, the J call TRBJ1-4, with a weak D call TRBD1 (5 bases). V was pared by 8 bases and J by 6 bases, with 13 bases between. Germline CDR1 SNHLY, CDR2 FYNNEI. The CDR3 sequence is 13 residues long. CDR3 DNA: TGTGCCAGCGCGAGGGGTTTTGATGAAAAACTGTTTTTT. Its translation: CASARGFDEKLFF.

This clone has more than one count but fewer than ten. The DNA for the CDR3 is TGCGCCAGCAGCCAAGGGTCTGGCGGGGGTAGAGCGTACGAGCAGTACTTC. Its protein product is CASSQGSGGGRAYEQYF. The V gene is TRBV4-1, the J gene TRBJ2-7; 7 bases agree with TRBD2. Germline CDR1 MGHRA, CDR2 YSYEKL. The CDR3 consists of 17 residues. The trim removed 1 base at V and 4 bases at J, leaving 13 bases unmatched.

The genes are TRBV15 and TRBJ1-1; D is undetermined. In germline, CDR1 is LNHNV, CDR2 YYDKDF (reference sequence). V lost 2 bases and J lost 4, with 14 bases in between. This CDR3 comprises 15 residues. CDR3 amino acids: CATSRSAGRSTEAFF. The CDR3 DNA is TGTGCCACCAGCAGATCCGCCGGACGGAGCACTGAAGCTTTCTTT.

This clone was counted between two and nine times. At the DNA level, this CDR3 is encoded by other sequences in the same sample as well. This sequence joins TRBV29-1 and TRBJ1-2, with 7 bases fitting TRBD1. V dropped 4 bases and J dropped 3; count of bases not matched to a gene: 2. Germline CDR1 is SQVTM and CDR2 is ANQGSEA. The length of the CDR3 is 12 residues. CDR3 DNA: TGCAGCGTTGTAGGACAGGACTATGGCTACACCTTC. It encodes CSVVGQDYGYTF.

This clone is a singleton in its sample. Here the CDR3 reads CASSHLGTYNEQFF. DNA of the CDR3: TGTGCCAGCAGCCACCTCGGGACGTACAATGAGCAGTTCTTC. The chain employs TRBV11-2 and TRBJ2-1; D assignment may be TRBD1 or TRBD2 (5 bases each). Germline loops: CDR1 SGHAT, CDR2 FQNNGV. V was trimmed by 5 bases and J by 4 bases, leaving 12 bases between them. This CDR3 is 14 amino acids long.

The chain has TRBV9 and TRBJ2-7, with TRBD2 matching 9 bases. The J segment lost 4 bases and the V segment lost 0 bases, leaving 5 bases of the junction unmatched. CDR1 SGDLS and CDR2 YYNGEE come from the germline V gene. The CDR3 loop spans 15 amino acids. The DNA of the CDR3 is TGTGCCAGCAGCGTAGCGGTAGCGGGGGAATACGAGCAGTACTTC. Its translation is CASSVAVAGEYEQYF.

This chain links TRBV5-1 with TRBJ2-5; 9 nucleotides line up with TRBD1. This CDR3 is built from 16 residues. Per germline, CDR1 SGHRS and CDR2 YFSETQ. With 2 bases clipped from V and 4 bases from J, the junction kept 9 bases outside the gene matches. This chain's CDR3 is CASSFTGGALRETQYF. In DNA, the CDR3 is TGCGCCAGCAGCTTCACAGGGGGCGCGTTACGAGAGACCCAGTACTTC.

This clone was recorded only once. The chain couples TRBV7-8 to TRBJ1-1; D might be TRBD1 (5 bases). The CDR3 is made up of 14 amino acids. V dropped 5 bases and J dropped 1 base, with 11 bases sitting between them. Germline loops: CDR1 SGHVS, CDR2 FQNEAQ. The chain's CDR3 is CASSRGDANTEAFF. The CDR3 DNA reads TGTGCCAGCAGCAGAGGGGACGCGAACACTGAAGCTTTCTTT.

This clone was observed a few times. The chain recombines TRBV2 with TRBJ2-5; D unclear. V lost 1 base to trimming and J lost 5 bases, with 5 bases between them. The CDR3 has 12 amino acids. Germline loops: CDR1 SNHLY, CDR2 FYNNEI. For the CDR3, the DNA is TGTGCCAGCAGTGAAGATGAGGAGACCCAGTACTTC. This sequence encodes CASSEDEETQYF.

This clone was counted between two and nine times. The rearrangement joins TRBV29-1 to TRBJ2-3; TRBD2 agrees at 11 bases. The CDR3 extends over 15 amino acids. Germline V gene lookup returns CDR1 SQVTM and CDR2 ANQGSEA. V shed 7 bases, J shed 5 bases, and the junction held 11 bases outside the gene matches. This CDR3 reads CSAFGTSGPKDTQYF. CDR3 DNA sequence: TGCAGCGCATTCGGGACTAGCGGTCCCAAAGATACGCAGTATTTT.

The chain joins TRBV9 to TRBJ1-5; D remains unclear. The germline V and J ends were trimmed by 0 bases and 4 bases, with 11 bases remaining between them. Germline V CDR1 and CDR2: SGDLS, YYNGEE. CDR3 length: 15 residues. The CDR3 coding sequence is TGTGCCAGCAGCGTAGGGGGAGGGTTTAATCAGCCCCAGCATTTT. Protein: CASSVGGGFNQPQHF.

V usage is TRBV4-1 and J usage is TRBJ1-2; D is unclear. Per germline, CDR1 MGHRA and CDR2 YSYEKL. The V end was cut by 1 base, the J end by 1 base, with 7 bases between. CDR3 length: 14 amino acids. The CDR3 nucleotides are TGCGCCAGCAGCCAAGCGACCAGTAACTATGGCTACACCTTC. This codes for CASSQATSNYGYTF.

The chain has TRBV6-5 and TRBJ2-3; D unresolved. Germline loops: CDR1 MNHEY, CDR2 SVGAGI. The ends were cut back, 2 bases at V and 4 bases at J, with 10 bases in the middle. The CDR3 totals 14 residues. In DNA, the CDR3 is TGTGCCAGCAGTTACATGGGGTCGCCAGATACGCAGTATTTT. Translated: CASSYMGSPDTQYF.

The chain uses TRBV7-8 and TRBJ2-5; 10 positions agree with TRBD1. Trimming cost V 5 bases and J 5 bases; bases outside gene matches: 8. CDR3 size: 15 residues. Looked up from germline, CDR1 is SGHVS and CDR2 is FQNEAQ. CDR3 protein: CASSLDRGLRETQYF. The CDR3, as DNA: TGTGCCAGCAGCCTCGACAGGGGGCTAAGGGAGACCCAGTACTTC.

This chain links TRBV11-2 with TRBJ2-1; D is unclear. The V end lost 2 bases, the J end lost 10 bases, and 9 bases lay between the germline ends. This CDR3 region has 12 residues. Germline V gives CDR1 SGHAT, CDR2 FQNNGV. Here the CDR3 DNA reads TGTGCCAGCAGCTTAACATGGAGCGAGCAGTTCTTC. Translation gives CASSLTWSEQFF.

The rearrangement links TRBV9 to TRBJ2-5; D may be TRBD1 or TRBD2 (5 bases each). Trimming pared 2 bases from V and 3 bases from J, leaving 23 bases between. Germline V gives CDR1 SGDLS, CDR2 YYNGEE. This CDR3 spans 18 amino acids. CDR3 DNA: TGTGCCAGCAGCGTCGATAAGGAGGACCCGACAGAGGAAGAGACCCAGTACTTC. Its translation is CASSVDKEDPTEEETQYF.

The chain links TRBV27 to TRBJ2-2; 9 positions match TRBD1. J was trimmed by 6 bases and V by 5 bases; bases with no gene match: 4. The germline CDR1 and CDR2 sequences are MNHEY and SMNVEV (reference sequence). This CDR3 has 14 amino acids. This CDR3 reads CASSLQGAPGELFF. The CDR3 nucleotides are TGTGCCAGCAGTCTACAGGGGGCGCCCGGGGAGCTGTTTTTT.

A few counts support this clone. The rearrangement links TRBV29-1 to TRBJ2-3; TRBD2 agrees at 10 bases. The V gene's germline CDR1 is SQVTM and CDR2 ANQGSEA. V lost 4 bases to trimming and J lost 0 bases; unmatched junction nucleotides: 7. This CDR3 has 16 amino acids. The CDR3 DNA is TGCAGCGTTGTGGGGCTAGCGGGGGTGAGCACAGATACGCAGTATTTT. Amino acids: CSVVGLAGVSTDTQYF.

This clone has more than one count but fewer than ten. The J gene is TRBJ1-1, the V gene TRBV6-5, with a tentative D call TRBD1 (6 bases). The length of the CDR3 is 13 residues. Between the trimmed V and J ends, which lost 4 bases and 4 bases, there was a span of 10 bases. CDR1 MNHEY and CDR2 SVGAGI come from the germline V gene. The CDR3 DNA follows: TGTGCCAGCAGTTCAGGGGTACCCACTGAAGCTTTCTTT. Protein: CASSSGVPTEAFF.